These T cell receptor beta chains were read from a single sample in a study of blood T cell repertoires in COVID-19. Measured with immunoSEQ multiplex PCR; TCRdb has only the in-frame clones, and not every one. The sample contains some 110,000 clones, 91% of which appear only once. The specimen was peripheral blood. These receptors all come from a human donor in a cohort sampled during active COVID-19. Both conserved end residues are part of each CDR3. Fields, in order: CDR3 length, clone size, J gene, V gene, D gene, CDR3 DNA, CDR3 protein. D genes are given only for firm matches. Clone sizes are given selectively: once, few, many, or a class where the clone is expanded.

>14|once|TRBJ1-6|TRBV11-2|TRBD1
TGTGCCAGCAGCCAGACAGGGTCTAGTTCACCCCTCCACTTT
CASSQTGSSSPLHF
>18|.|TRBJ1-6|TRBV2|TRBD1
TGTGCCAGCAGGCGCGGGACAGGGGTCAGCTCCTATAATTCACCCCTCCACTTT
CASRRGTGVSSYNSPLHF
>14|few|TRBJ1-1|TRBV10-1|TRBD1
TGCGCCAGCAGTCGGACAGGGAGGTGGACTGAAGCTTTCTTT
CASSRTGRWTEAFF
>14|once|TRBJ1-1|TRBV6-2/TRBV6-3|.
TGTGCCAGCAGTTACGGCCCTGTGAACACTGAAGCTTTCTTT
CASSYGPVNTEAFF
>16|.|TRBJ2-4|TRBV21-1|.
TGTGCCAGCAGCAAAGGCAGGCCCCTCGAGAAAAACATTCAGTACTTC
CASSKGRPLEKNIQYF
>15|.|TRBJ1-6|TRBV3-1/TRBV3-2|.
TGTGCCAGCAGCCAAGGCAGTTCCTATAATTCACCCCTCCACTTT
CASSQGSSYNSPLHF
>16|.|TRBJ2-7|TRBV5-1|.
TGCGCCAGCAGCTTGGGAGGCAACACAGGGAACTACGAGCAGTACTTC
CASSLGGNTGNYEQYF
>13|.|TRBJ2-7|TRBV10-3|TRBD1
TGTGCCATCAGTACAGGACAGGCCTACGAGCAGTACTTC
CAISTGQAYEQYF
>10|.|TRBJ2-3|TRBV10-2|.
TGCGCCACCCGGGCAGATACGCAGTATTTT
CATRADTQYF
>16|once|TRBJ2-7|TRBV7-2|TRBD2
TGTGCCAGCAGCTTAGCTGTCGGTAGCGGGGCCTACGAGCAGTACTTC
CASSLAVGSGAYEQYF
>15|medium-sized|TRBJ1-1|TRBV30|TRBD1
TGTGCCTGGGAGAGGGACAGGGGAACGAACACTGAAGCTTTCTTT
CAWERDRGTNTEAFF
>13|.|TRBJ2-1|TRBV7-2|.
TGTGCCAGCAGCTTGTACTTATACAATGAGCAGTTCTTC
CASSLYLYNEQFF
>16|.|TRBJ2-7|TRBV28|TRBD1
TGTGCCAGCAGTATCCTAACCGGGACAGGTTGGCGCGAGCAGTACTTC
CASSILTGTGWREQYF
>13|.|TRBJ2-7|TRBV7-3|.
TGTGCCAGCAGCTTGCAACCAGCCTACGAGCAGTACTTC
CASSLQPAYEQYF
>12|.|TRBJ2-3|TRBV12-3/TRBV12-4|.
TGTGCCAGCAGTTTAGGGAGTTATACGCAGTATTTT
CASSLGSYTQYF
>15|.|TRBJ2-7|TRBV4-3|.
TGCGCCAGCAGCCAAGCTCCCAGGGCATATTACGAGCAGTACTTC
CASSQAPRAYYEQYF
>15|once|TRBJ2-7|TRBV9|.
TGTGCCAGCAGCGTAAGGGCAGGGGCCGGCTACGAGCAGTACTTC
CASSVRAGAGYEQYF
>16|.|TRBJ2-1|TRBV4-2|TRBD1
TGTGCCAGCAGCCAAGATAGAGGGGGCGCGAGGAATGAGCAGTTCTTC
CASSQDRGGARNEQFF
>15|.|TRBJ1-6|TRBV18|.
TGTGCCAGCTCGCGCGGAGGAAGCTATAATTCACCCCTCCACTTT
CASSRGGSYNSPLHF
>14|.|TRBJ2-7|TRBV28|.
TGTGCCAGCAGTTTCACCGCCACAGGAACCCGTGAGTACTTC
CASSFTATGTREYF
>17|.|TRBJ2-2|TRBV27|TRBD1
TGTGCCAGCAGTCTACAACCGACAGGGGGAATCACCGGGGAGCTGTTTTTT
CASSLQPTGGITGELFF
>15|.|TRBJ2-5|TRBV11-2|TRBD2
TGTGCCAGCAGCTTACAAGCGGGGGGGCAAGAGACCCAGTACTTC
CASSLQAGGQETQYF
>13|.|TRBJ1-2|TRBV5-1|TRBD1
TGCGCCAGCAGGCCGACAGGGTACCCTGGCTACACCTTC
CASRPTGYPGYTF
>15|.|TRBJ2-7|TRBV7-6|TRBD1
TGTGCCAGCAGCTTAGGGACAGGGGCCACCTACGAGCAGTACTTC
CASSLGTGATYEQYF
>15|.|TRBJ2-7|TRBV19|TRBD2
TGTGCCAGTAGTACTAGCGGGAGCCTTTCCTACGAGCAGTACTTC
CASSTSGSLSYEQYF
>15|.|TRBJ2-1|TRBV4-2|.
TGTGCCAGCAGCCAAGTCGGGGGTTTCTACAATGAGCAGTTCTTC
CASSQVGGFYNEQFF
>16|once|TRBJ2-2|TRBV4-3|.
TGCGCCAGCAGCCAACACCCCCGGGGATCGGCAGGGGAGCTGTTTTTT
CASSQHPRGSAGELFF
>14|.|TRBJ2-2|TRBV24-1|.
TGTGCCACCAGTGATCAGGGGAACACCGGGGAGCTGTTTTTT
CATSDQGNTGELFF
>16|.|TRBJ2-1|TRBV30|TRBD2
TGTGCCTGGAGTGCGGCTAGCGGGAGAAGGTACAATGAGCAGTTCTTC
CAWSAASGRRYNEQFF
>13|.|TRBJ2-5|TRBV3-1/TRBV3-2|.
TGTGCCAGCAGCCAGGGGGGTGAAGAGACCCAGTACTTC
CASSQGGEETQYF
>14|.|TRBJ2-7|TRBV6-5|TRBD1
TGTGCCAGCAGTTACCGGGACAGGTTTTACGAGCAGTACTTC
CASSYRDRFYEQYF
>15|.|TRBJ1-6|TRBV18|.
TGTGCCAGCTCAGCCGCCGGGCAGGGGAATTCACCCCTCCACTTT
CASSAAGQGNSPLHF
>17|.|TRBJ2-3|TRBV13|.
TGTGCCAGCAGGAGCTCGCGTTCTCCACCATTCACAGATACGCAGTATTTT
CASRSSRSPPFTDTQYF
>13|.|TRBJ1-4|TRBV6-1|.
TGTGCCAGCAGTGAAGCTGGGGGCGAAAAACTGTTTTTT
CASSEAGGEKLFF
>16|.|TRBJ2-3|TRBV5-4|TRBD2
TGTGCCAGCAGCCATGGAGGGACTAGCGGCACAGATACGCAGTATTTT
CASSHGGTSGTDTQYF
>14|.|TRBJ2-7|TRBV4-3|.
TGCGCCAGCAGCCAAGACACACTAGCCTACGAGCAGTACTTC
CASSQDTLAYEQYF
>13|.|TRBJ2-1|TRBV7-9|.
TGTGCCAGCAGCTTACCAGTCTACAATGAGCAGTTCTTC
CASSLPVYNEQFF
>14|.|TRBJ1-4|TRBV7-9|TRBD1
TGTGCCAGTGCTGGGGGACAGGGACCTGAAAAACTGTTTTTT
CASAGGQGPEKLFF
>15|.|TRBJ2-7|TRBV6-2/TRBV6-3|TRBD1
TGTGCCAGCAGTTGGTCGACAGGGTCAAGGTACGAGCAGTACTTC
CASSWSTGSRYEQYF
>16|.|TRBJ2-7|TRBV7-9|TRBD1
TGTGCCAGCAGCTCGGACAGGGTGCTCCCCTACGACGAGCAGTACTTC
CASSSDRVLPYDEQYF
>13|.|TRBJ1-1|TRBV27|.
TGTGCCAGCAGCCTTACGGGTAACACTGAAGCTTTCTTT
CASSLTGNTEAFF
>12|.|TRBJ1-2|TRBV30|.
TGTGCCTGGACAGGGTTGAACTATGGCTACACCTTC
CAWTGLNYGYTF
>19|few|TRBJ2-6|TRBV19|TRBD2
TGTGCCAGTAGTACCCGTTTAGCGGGGGGCGCCTCTGGGGCCAACGTCCTGACTTTC
CASSTRLAGGASGANVLTF
>13|.|TRBJ1-5|TRBV12-3/TRBV12-4|.
TGTGCCAGCAGTTCCGCGGGAGGTCAGCCCCAGCATTTT
CASSSAGGQPQHF
>16|.|TRBJ1-6|TRBV19|.
TGTGCCAGTAGTATTGGTGAGAGAGCCTATAATTCACCCCTCCACTTT
CASSIGERAYNSPLHF
>12|.|TRBJ1-5|TRBV18|.
TGTGCCAGCTCACCCCAGGGTCAGCCCCAGCATTTT
CASSPQGQPQHF
>17|.|TRBJ2-2|TRBV2|TRBD2
TGTGCCAGCAGTGAAGAGGGAGGGTACAGAGCATCCGGGGAGCTGTTTTTT
CASSEEGGYRASGELFF
>15|.|TRBJ1-2|TRBV6-5|TRBD1
TGTGCCAGCAGCCCGGGGACAGGGTTAAACTATGGCTACACCTTC
CASSPGTGLNYGYTF